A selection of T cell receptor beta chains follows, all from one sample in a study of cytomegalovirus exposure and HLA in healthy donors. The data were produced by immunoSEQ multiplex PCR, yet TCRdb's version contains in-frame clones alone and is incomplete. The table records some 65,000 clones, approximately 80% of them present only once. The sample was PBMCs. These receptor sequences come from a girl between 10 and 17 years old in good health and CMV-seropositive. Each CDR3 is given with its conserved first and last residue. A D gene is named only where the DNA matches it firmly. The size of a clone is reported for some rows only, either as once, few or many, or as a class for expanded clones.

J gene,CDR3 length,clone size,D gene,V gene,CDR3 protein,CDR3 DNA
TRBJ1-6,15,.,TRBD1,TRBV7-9,CASSVGQGVNSPLHF,TGTGCCAGCAGCGTCGGACAGGGGGTTAATTCACCCCTCCACTTT
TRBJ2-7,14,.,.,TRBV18,CASSPNRVGYEQYF,TGTGCCAGCTCACCAAACAGGGTCGGGTACGAGCAGTACTTC
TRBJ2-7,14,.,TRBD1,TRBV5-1,CASSWGQGTLEQYF,TGCGCCAGCAGCTGGGGACAGGGAACCCTCGAGCAGTACTTC
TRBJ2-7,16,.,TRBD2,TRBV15,CATSTPPSGSWDEQYF,TGTGCCACCAGCACCCCGCCTAGCGGGAGTTGGGACGAGCAGTACTTC
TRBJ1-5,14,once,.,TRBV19,CASHPRGGWQPQHF,TGTGCCAGCCACCCTCGGGGGGGCTGGCAGCCCCAGCATTTT
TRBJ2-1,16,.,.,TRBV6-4,CASSDSQGGPYNEQFF,TGTGCCAGCAGTGACTCCCAGGGTGGACCCTACAATGAGCAGTTCTTC
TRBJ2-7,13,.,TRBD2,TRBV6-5,CASSRGTRYEQYF,TGTGCCAGCAGTAGAGGGACTAGATACGAGCAGTACTTC
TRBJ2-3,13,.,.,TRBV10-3,CAAAQGLRNTQYF,TGTGCCGCCGCGCAGGGGCTGAGGAATACGCAGTATTTT
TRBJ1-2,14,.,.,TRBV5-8,CASSFRDRSYGYTF,TGTGCCAGCAGCTTTCGAGACAGATCCTATGGCTACACCTTC
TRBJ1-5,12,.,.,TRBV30,CAWSGQNQPQHF,TGTGCCTGGAGTGGACAAAATCAGCCCCAGCATTTT
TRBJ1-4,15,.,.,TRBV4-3,CASSLAGLSAEKLFF,TGCGCCAGCAGCCTGGCGGGGCTCTCGGCTGAAAAACTGTTTTTT
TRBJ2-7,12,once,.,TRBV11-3,CASSRSGYEQYF,TGTGCCAGCAGCCGGTCCGGGTACGAGCAGTACTTC
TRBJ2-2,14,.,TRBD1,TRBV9,CASSEQGTGGELFF,TGTGCCAGCAGCGAACAGGGGACCGGCGGGGAGCTGTTTTTT
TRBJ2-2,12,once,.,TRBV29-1,CSVVSPGGELFF,TGCAGCGTTGTGTCTCCAGGCGGGGAGCTGTTTTTT
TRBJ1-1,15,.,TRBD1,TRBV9,CASSVVDRMVTEAFF,TGTGCCAGCAGCGTAGTGGACAGGATGGTCACTGAAGCTTTCTTT
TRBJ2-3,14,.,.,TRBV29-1,CSVHVSRGTDTQYF,TGCAGCGTTCATGTCTCCAGGGGCACAGATACGCAGTATTTT
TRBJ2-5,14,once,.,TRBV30,CAWSGGGTQETQYF,TGTGCCTGGAGTGGCGGCGGAACCCAAGAGACCCAGTACTTC
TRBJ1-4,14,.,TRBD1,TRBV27,CASSFRTGAEKLFF,TGTGCCAGCAGTTTTAGGACAGGGGCAGAAAAACTGTTTTTT
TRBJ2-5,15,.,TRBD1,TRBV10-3,CAIRGDRGLSETQYF,TGTGCCATCAGAGGGGACAGGGGTTTGTCAGAGACCCAGTACTTC
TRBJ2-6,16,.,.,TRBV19,CASSPRQNSGANVLTF,TGTGCCAGTAGTCCCAGACAGAACTCTGGGGCCAACGTCCTGACTTTC
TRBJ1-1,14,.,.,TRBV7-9,CASSKTETNTEAFF,TGTGCCAGCAGTAAGACAGAAACGAACACTGAAGCTTTCTTT
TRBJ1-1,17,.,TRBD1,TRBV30,CAWNLRTGVFVNTEAFF,TGTGCCTGGAATTTGAGGACAGGGGTGTTCGTGAACACTGAAGCTTTCTTT
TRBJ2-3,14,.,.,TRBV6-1,CASSTDISTDTQYF,TGTGCCAGCAGTACCGACATAAGCACAGATACGCAGTATTTT
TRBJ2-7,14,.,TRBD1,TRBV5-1,CASSFSTGGYEQYF,TGCGCCAGCAGCTTTTCTACAGGGGGCTACGAGCAGTACTTC
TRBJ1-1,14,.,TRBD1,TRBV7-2,CASSPGGGAVSAFF,TGTGCCAGCAGCCCAGGGGGCGGGGCCGTCTCAGCTTTCTTT
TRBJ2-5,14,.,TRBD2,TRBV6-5,CASRGLALQETQYF,TGTGCCAGCCGCGGACTAGCGTTACAAGAGACCCAGTACTTC
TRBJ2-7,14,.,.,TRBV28,CASSWEDRPYEQYF,TGTGCCAGCAGTTGGGAAGACAGGCCCTACGAGCAGTACTTC
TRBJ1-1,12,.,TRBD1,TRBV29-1,CSALGGTGRAFF,TGCAGCGCCCTAGGCGGGACAGGGAGGGCTTTCTTT